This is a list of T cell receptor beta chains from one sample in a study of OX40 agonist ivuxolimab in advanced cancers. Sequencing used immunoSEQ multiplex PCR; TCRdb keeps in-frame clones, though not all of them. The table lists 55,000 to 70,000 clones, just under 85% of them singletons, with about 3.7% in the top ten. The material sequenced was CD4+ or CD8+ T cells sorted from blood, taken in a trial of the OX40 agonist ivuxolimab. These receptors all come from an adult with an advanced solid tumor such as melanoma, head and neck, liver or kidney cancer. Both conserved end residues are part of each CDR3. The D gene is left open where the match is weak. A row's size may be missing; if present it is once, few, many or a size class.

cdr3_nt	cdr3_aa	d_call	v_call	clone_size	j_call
TGCGCCAGCAGCTTGGCCTTCAGGCAAGGAGAGACCCAGTACTTC	CASSLAFRQGETQYF	-	TRBV5-1	-	TRBJ2-5
TGTGCCAGCAGTTTAAGACAGGGTAATGGCTACACCTTC	CASSLRQGNGYTF	TRBD1	TRBV28	-	TRBJ1-2
TGTGCCAGCAGCCTAGCGGGAGGGACCGAGCAGTTCTTC	CASSLAGGTEQFF	TRBD2	TRBV5-5	-	TRBJ2-1
TGTGCCAGCTCACGAGCGGCGGAAGAGACCCAGTACTTC	CASSRAAEETQYF	-	TRBV18	-	TRBJ2-5
TGTGCCAGCAGCCACAGGGGGCATTGGGAGACCCAGTACTTC	CASSHRGHWETQYF	TRBD1	TRBV5-4	once	TRBJ2-5
TGTGCCAGCAGTTATTACCGGGAGGGCCGCGAGACCCAGTACTTC	CASSYYREGRETQYF	TRBD2	TRBV6-6	-	TRBJ2-5
TGTGCCAGCAAGACGGCCGGCACAGATACGCAGTATTTT	CASKTAGTDTQYF	-	TRBV27	-	TRBJ2-3
TGTGCCAGCAGCTCGCCTTCAGCAGGGGTCTATGAGCAGTTCTTC	CASSSPSAGVYEQFF	-	TRBV11-3	-	TRBJ2-1
TGTGCCAGCACCCAAGGGAACACTGAAGCTTTCTTT	CASTQGNTEAFF	-	TRBV11-1	once	TRBJ1-1
TGCGCCAGCAGCTTACAGCGCTCCTACGAGCAGTACTTC	CASSLQRSYEQYF	-	TRBV5-1	-	TRBJ2-7
TGTGCCAGCAGTTTAGAGGGAAGAGATACGCAGTATTTT	CASSLEGRDTQYF	-	TRBV28	-	TRBJ2-3
TGTGCCTGGAAGGGGGTAATGAACACTGAAGCTTTCTTT	CAWKGVMNTEAFF	-	TRBV30	-	TRBJ1-1
TGTGCCAGCAGCCAAAGGTCACCCTCAGGAGAAGATCAAGAGACCCAGTACTTC	CASSQRSPSGEDQETQYF	-	TRBV4-2	-	TRBJ2-5
TGTGCCAGCAGCCCACCCCCTTGGGGAGGGGGCTACGAGCAGTACTTC	CASSPPPWGGGYEQYF	-	TRBV7-9	few	TRBJ2-7
TGTGCCAGCAGCTTAGTTTTCCAAGAGACCCAGTACTTC	CASSLVFQETQYF	-	TRBV7-2	-	TRBJ2-5
TGTGCCAGCAGTTCTAGAGTTTGGTTCGGAGGGGGCTACACCTTC	CASSSRVWFGGGYTF	-	TRBV7-8	-	TRBJ1-2
TGTGCCGCTATCCCGTTTGGTCCCGCCAAAGCGGGCTTCGGCACAGATACGCAGTATTTT	CAAIPFGPAKAGFGTDTQYF	-	TRBV21-1	-	TRBJ2-3
TGCGCCAGCAGCCCCGGCGATGAGCAGTTCTTC	CASSPGDEQFF	-	TRBV5-1	-	TRBJ2-1
TGCAGCGTCACACTAGGAATCCGCCCCAATGAGCAGTTCTTC	CSVTLGIRPNEQFF	-	TRBV29-1	-	TRBJ2-1
TGTGCCAGGCTTAGCGACATACTAGCGGGAGCAATCGATGAGCAGTTCTTC	CARLSDILAGAIDEQFF	TRBD2	TRBV19	-	TRBJ2-1
TGTGCCAGCAGTTTAAGACAGGGGTGGGCCGGGGAGCTGTTTTTT	CASSLRQGWAGELFF	TRBD1	TRBV28	-	TRBJ2-2
TGTGCCTGGCAACCTCAGGGGGAGCTAGCCAAAAACATTCAGTACTTC	CAWQPQGELAKNIQYF	TRBD1	TRBV30	-	TRBJ2-4